These 19 T cell receptor beta chains were sequenced from one sample in a study of CD8 T cells in ankylosing spondylitis. TCRdb reanalysed the 5' RACE reads using MiXCR and keeps one entry per CDR3 protein. The repertoire holds about 140,000 distinct CDR3 sequences, with roughly 8% as singletons. The material sequenced was synovial fluid, either unsorted or a sorted T cell fraction (not recorded which). These receptors came from a male donor with ankylosing spondylitis.

This chain uses TRBV20-1 with TRBJ1-2; 9 bases map to TRBD1. Trimming removed 1 base from V and 4 bases from J; junction bases left unmatched: 4. The CDR3 contains 14 residues. The germline V gene encodes CDR1 DFQATT and CDR2 SNEGSKA (reference sequence). CDR3 loop: CSARADRGAYGYTF. DNA of the CDR3: TGCAGTGCTAGAGCCGACAGGGGGGCCTATGGCTACACCTTC.

In this sample, this clonotype turned up many times. The gene calls are TRBV28 and TRBJ1-4; the D is unclear. This CDR3 is built from 13 residues. Trimming pared 10 bases from V and 7 bases from J, leaving 16 bases between. Germline values: CDR1 MDHEN, CDR2 SYDVKM. CDR3 bases: TGTGCCACCCGACGGACGCCTAGTGAAAAACTGTTTTTT. Amino acid sequence: CATRRTPSEKLFF.

This clonotype was observed many times. The chain links TRBV27 to TRBJ1-6; 8 nucleotides line up with TRBD1. The CDR3 has 15 residues. The germline gives CDR1 MNHEY, CDR2 SMNVEV (reference sequence). The junction had 7 bases not matched to a gene; V was cut back by 2 bases and J by 10 bases. DNA of the CDR3: TGTGCCAGCAGTTTACCGCAGGGGGCGGGATCACCCCTCCACTTT. Translating it yields CASSLPQGAGSPLHF.

This clonotype came up many times. J is TRBJ1-3 and V is TRBV11-2; tentatively, D is TRBD1 (6 bases). Deletions cut 5 bases from V and 2 bases from J, with 16 bases between. Germline CDR1 SGHAT, CDR2 FQNNGV. The CDR3 length is 16 residues. The DNA of the CDR3 is TGTGCCAGCAGCCTATCCCCAGGGGTAACTGGAAACACCATATATTTT. Residues: CASSLSPGVTGNTIYF.

This clonotype showed up many times. The V and J genes are TRBV5-1 and TRBJ1-5; D possibly corresponds to TRBD1 (6 bases). V lost 0 bases and J lost 9, with 13 bases in between. Germline lookup yields CDR1 SGHRS and CDR2 YFSETQ. The CDR3 loop spans 14 amino acids. CDR3 sequence (DNA): TGCGCCAGCAGCTTGGGGCCAGGGGATCGGCCCCAGCATTTT. This sequence encodes CASSLGPGDRPQHF.

This clonotype appeared a few times. The rearrangement links TRBV7-2 to TRBJ2-5; D uncertain. Germline CDR1 and CDR2: SGHTA and FQGNSA. Trimming cost V 5 bases and J 5 bases, with 6 bases left between them. The CDR3 is made up of 11 amino acids. CDR3 nucleotides: TGTGCCAGCAGCCAGACGGAGACCCAGTACTTC. This encodes CASSQTETQYF. The full variable domain, with the rest looked up from reference TRBV7-2 and TRBJ2-5, is GAGVSQSPSNKVTEKGKDVELRCDPISGHTALYWYRQSLGQGLEFLIYFQGNSAPDKSGLPSDRFSAERTGGSVSTLTIQRTQQEDSAVYLCASSQTETQYFGPGTRLLVL.

This clonotype was counted only a few times. This chain uses TRBV15 with TRBJ1-1; D might be TRBD1 (6 bases). CDR3 length: 15 residues. V lost 0 bases and J lost 5, with 13 bases in between. In germline, CDR1 is LNHNV, CDR2 YYDKDF (reference sequence). The DNA for the CDR3 is TGTGCCACCAGCAGAGATCCAGGGGTGATGACTGAAGCTTTCTTT. Its protein product is CATSRDPGVMTEAFF.

This clonotype was seen a handful of times. DNA of the CDR3: TGTGCCAGCAGACGGGGGGGTGGCAATCAGCCCCAGCATTTT. Its translation: CASRRGGGNQPQHF. This chain links TRBV6-1 with TRBJ1-5; TRBD1 is a possible D gene (5 bases). Trimming pared 6 bases from V and 2 bases from J, leaving 11 bases between. Germline V CDR1 and CDR2: MNHNS, SASEGT. The CDR3 length is 14 residues.

This clonotype was observed at least ten times. This sequence joins TRBV28 and TRBJ2-1, with TRBD1 matching over 7 bases. CDR1 and CDR2 from the germline V gene are MDHEN and SYDVKM. The CDR3 is 15 amino acids. The V segment lost 10 bases and the J segment 1 base; nucleotides outside the gene matches: 10. DNA for the CDR3: TGTGCCACTATCCGAGGGGGCGGTTCCTACAATGAGCAGTTCTTC. Amino acid sequence: CATIRGGGSYNEQFF.

The V and J genes are TRBV6-6 and TRBJ2-5; TRBD1 is a possible D gene (5 bases). The CDR3 has 12 residues. Between the trimmed V and J ends, which lost 5 bases and 4 bases, there was a span of 8 bases. From germline, CDR1 is MNHNY and CDR2 SVGAGI (reference sequence). CDR3 region: CASSQGAETQYF. The CDR3 bases are TGTGCCAGCAGTCAAGGGGCAGAGACCCAGTACTTC.

This clonotype was found a few times. This chain links TRBV10-2 with TRBJ2-1; 12 nucleotides align to TRBD2. V lost 6 bases and J lost 4; bases outside the gene matches: 4. The germline CDR1 and CDR2 sequences are WSHSY and SAAADI. This CDR3 has 15 residues. The CDR3 sequence is CASSNGLAGYNEQFF. The CDR3 DNA reads TGCGCCAGCAGCAACGGACTAGCGGGGTACAATGAGCAGTTCTTC.

V gene TRBV7-9 combines with J gene TRBJ2-5; D is unresolved. Germline loops: CDR1 SEHNR, CDR2 FQNEAQ (reference sequence). The germline V and J ends were trimmed by 4 bases and 1 base, with 10 bases remaining between them. The CDR3 sequence is 14 residues long. The CDR3 protein is CASSSRHLQETQYF. CDR3 nucleotide sequence: TGTGCCAGCAGCTCCCGACACCTCCAAGAGACCCAGTACTTC.

This clonotype was seen at least ten times. The chain employs TRBV20-1 and TRBJ2-1; TRBD2 aligns across 12 bases. CDR3 length: 16 residues. CDR1 DFQATT and CDR2 SNEGSKA come from the germline V gene (reference sequence). V was clipped by 2 bases and J by 5 bases; unmatched bases: 7. The CDR3 nucleotides are TGCAGTGCTAGACTCTGGACTAGCGGGGACCACAATGAGCAGTTCTTC. This translates into CSARLWTSGDHNEQFF.

V is TRBV5-1 and J is TRBJ2-7; 7 bases map to TRBD2. The CDR3 is made up of 14 amino acids. Germline CDR1 and CDR2: SGHRS and YFSETQ. The V segment lost 4 bases and the J segment 4 bases; nucleotides outside the gene matches: 8. CDR3 sequence: CASSPGTIGYEQYF. Written as DNA, the CDR3 is TGCGCCAGCAGCCCCGGGACTATAGGGTACGAGCAGTACTTC.

This clonotype occurred many times. The chain employs TRBV5-1 and TRBJ2-7; no firm D call. The CDR3 length is 13 residues. The V gene's germline CDR1 is SGHRS and CDR2 YFSETQ. Trimming left V 4 bases short and J 0 bases short, with 8 bases between. CDR3 coding DNA: TGCGCCAGCAGCACGCTGAGCTCCTACGAGCAGTACTTC. Protein product: CASSTLSSYEQYF.

This clonotype was observed at least ten times. The rearrangement links TRBV2 to TRBJ1-4; possible D gene TRBD1, 6 bases. The length of the CDR3 is 15 residues. Trimming took 1 base from V and 13 from J, leaving 19 bases between them. Germline V gene data show CDR1 as SNHLY and CDR2 as FYNNEI. CDR3 amino acids: CASSEGGQGNNLLFF. The CDR3 DNA follows: TGTGCCAGCAGTGAAGGAGGGCAGGGGAATAATTTACTGTTTTTT.

The J gene is TRBJ2-1, the V gene TRBV28; TRBD1 matches at 11 bases. The trim removed 6 bases at V and 4 bases at J, leaving 8 bases unmatched. This CDR3 region has 16 residues. In germline, CDR1 is MDHEN, CDR2 SYDVKM. CDR3: CASSRTGGGGYNEQFF. CDR3 in DNA: TGTGCCAGCAGCCGGACAGGGGGCGGTGGGTACAATGAGCAGTTCTTC.

The V call is TRBV4-3, the J call TRBJ2-2, with D unclear. The CDR3 totals 14 residues. With 1 base removed from V and 7 bases from J, the gap between germline ends came to 10 bases. Germline CDR1 and CDR2: LGHNA and YSLEER. CDR3 amino acids: CASSQGWVVGELFF. Here the CDR3 DNA reads TGCGCCAGCAGCCAAGGTTGGGTTGTCGGGGAGCTGTTTTTT.

CDR3 in DNA: TGTGCCAGCAGCGTAGCTGCGGGGGCCTCCTACAATGAGCAGTTCTTC. It codes for CASSVAAGASYNEQFF. J is TRBJ2-1 and V is TRBV9, with a tentative D call TRBD2 (7 bases). CDR1 and CDR2 from the germline V gene are SGDLS and YYNGEE. V lost 0 bases to trimming and J lost 0 bases, with 10 bases between them. This CDR3 is built from 16 residues.